Following are 30 T cell receptor beta chains from one sample sequenced in a study of cytotoxic CD8 clonotypes in ibrutinib-treated CLL. Assay: immunoSEQ multiplex PCR; the TCRdb copy retains only in-frame clones and omits some. In the table there are some 100,000 clones, about 50% of which are singletons. This specimen consisted of PBMCs, obtained after 24 months of ibrutinib treatment. These receptors were obtained from a human donor with chronic lymphocytic leukemia.

The CDR3 region has the DNA TGTGCCACCAGCAGAGGTAGCGGGACCACAGATACGCAGTATTTT. This encodes CATSRGSGTTDTQYF. The V call is TRBV15, the J call TRBJ2-3; 8 bases are a match to TRBD2. This CDR3 is built from 15 residues. J lost 2 bases, V lost 1 base, and 2 bases had no gene match. Germline loops: CDR1 LNHNV, CDR2 YYDKDF (reference sequence).

The rearrangement uses TRBV19 and TRBJ1-2; D ambiguous. Looked up from germline, CDR1 is LNHDA and CDR2 is SQIVND (reference sequence). This CDR3 is built from 16 residues. Trimming shortened V by 3 bases and J by 2 bases, and 16 bases separated the two germline ends. CDR3 sequence: CASSIVQGHSNYGYTF. Here the CDR3 DNA reads TGTGCCAGTAGTATTGTCCAAGGGCACAGCAACTATGGCTACACCTTC.

About this clone: A read error may explain this, as a much larger clone is one base away. The same CDR3 is also encoded by other DNA sequences in this sample. This rearrangement joins TRBV2 to TRBJ1-3; maybe TRBD1 (6 bases). Germline loops: CDR1 SNHLY, CDR2 FYNNEI. There are 16 residues in the CDR3. V dropped 3 bases and J dropped 2 bases, with 14 bases sitting between them. The CDR3 sequence is CASSETTGRPGNTIYF. CDR3 nucleotide sequence: TGTGCCAGCAGTGAGACTACAGGGAGGCCTGGAAACACCATATATTTT.

V and J are TRBV25-1 and TRBJ1-4, with D hard to call. The CDR3 runs 14 residues. The germline gives CDR1 MGHDK, CDR2 SYGVNS. The V gene lost 7 bases and the J gene lost 2 bases, with 11 bases spanning the gap. The DNA for the CDR3 is TGTGCCAGCAATGGCGACGGCACTAATGAAAAACTGTTTTTT. This sequence encodes CASNGDGTNEKLFF.

In its sample, this clone was seen a few times. The chain recombines TRBV27 with TRBJ1-3; 10 nucleotides match TRBD1. The CDR3 is 16 amino acids. After removal of 5 bases from V and 3 bases from J, the junction contained 7 bases not matched to a gene. Germline V gives CDR1 MNHEY, CDR2 SMNVEV (reference sequence). The CDR3 here is CASSRDRGGFGNTIYF. The CDR3 DNA is TGTGCCAGCAGTCGGGACAGGGGAGGATTTGGAAACACCATATATTTT.

The rearrangement uses TRBV4-1 and TRBJ1-1, with 10 bases aligning to TRBD1. Germline trimming cut 0 bases from V and 3 bases from J; bases unmatched to any gene: 4. Germline assignment: CDR1 MGHRA and CDR2 YSYEKL. This CDR3 spans 16 amino acids. Here the CDR3 reads CASSQEEGQGHTEAFF. CDR3 bases: TGCGCCAGCAGCCAAGAGGAGGGACAGGGGCACACTGAAGCTTTCTTT.

This clone was picked up one time. The CDR3 region is CASSDTYNEQFF. In DNA, the CDR3 is TGTGCCAGCAGTGACACCTACAATGAGCAGTTCTTC. The rearrangement uses TRBV6-4 and TRBJ2-1, with D unclear. Looked up from germline, CDR1 is MRHNA and CDR2 is SNTAGT. V lost 2 bases and J lost 2, with 1 base in between. The CDR3 has 12 amino acids.

This clone was counted a few times. V is TRBV6-6 and J is TRBJ2-5; D not certain. V lost 0 bases and J 0 bases, leaving 5 bases between the germline ends. The CDR3 is 14 residues long. CDR1 and CDR2 from the germline V gene are MNHNY and SVGAGI (reference sequence). This CDR3 is CASSYSLNQETQYF. Written as DNA, the CDR3 is TGTGCCAGCAGTTACTCTCTCAACCAAGAGACCCAGTACTTC.

The J gene is TRBJ1-5, the V gene TRBV6-1; D uncertain. The CDR3 sequence is 14 residues long. In germline, CDR1 is MNHNS, CDR2 SASEGT. With 4 bases removed from V and 4 bases from J, the gap between germline ends came to 11 bases. The CDR3 DNA is TGTGCCAGCAGTGGACACGGACTAAATCAGCCCCAGCATTTT. Translating gives CASSGHGLNQPQHF.

This clone was counted once. The rearrangement uses TRBV25-1 and TRBJ2-2, with 10 bases matching TRBD2. Trimming took 1 base from V and 8 from J; bases not matched to a gene: 7. CDR3 length equals 16 residues. Germline CDR1 and CDR2: MGHDK and SYGVNS. Here the CDR3 reads CASSEWGAGGSGELFF. As DNA, the CDR3 is TGTGCCAGCAGTGAATGGGGAGCGGGGGGGTCAGGGGAGCTGTTTTTT.

The J gene is TRBJ2-1, the V gene TRBV9, with D perhaps being TRBD1 or TRBD2 (5 bases each). The germline V gene has CDR1 SGDLS and CDR2 YYNGEE. CDR3 size: 14 residues. Trimming removed 4 bases from V and 3 bases from J, with 11 bases in between. Written as DNA, the CDR3 is TGTGCCAGCAGCCCAGTTGGGGGCTACAATGAGCAGTTCTTC. Translated, it gives CASSPVGGYNEQFF. Variable domain in full (rest from reference TRBV9 and TRBJ2-1): DSGVTQTPKHLITATGQRVTLRCSPRSGDLSVYWYQQSLDQGLQFLIQYYNGEERAKGNILERFSAQQFPDLHSELNLSSLELGDSALYFCASSPVGGYNEQFFGPGTRLTVL.

V and J are TRBV29-1 and TRBJ1-2; D not certain. CDR3 length: 12 residues. Germline V gene lookup returns CDR1 SQVTM and CDR2 ANQGSEA. The V gene lost 0 bases and the J gene lost 3 bases, with 5 bases spanning the gap. For the CDR3, the DNA is TGCAGCGTTGAAGATCGCTACTATGGCTACACCTTC. Translated, it gives CSVEDRYYGYTF.

V usage is TRBV28 and J usage is TRBJ1-1; 7 nucleotides align to TRBD1. CDR3 size: 13 residues. J was trimmed by 8 bases and V by 5 bases; bases with no gene match: 8. Per germline, CDR1 MDHEN and CDR2 SYDVKM. The DNA of the CDR3 is TGTGCCAGCAGTCGCCCAGACAGGGCGGAAGCTTTCTTT. Protein: CASSRPDRAEAFF.

V is TRBV30 and J is TRBJ1-2; D possibly corresponds to TRBD1 (5 bases). The CDR3 sequence is 14 residues long. CDR1 GTSNPN and CDR2 SVGIG come from the germline V gene (reference sequence). V lost 0 bases and J lost 8, with 16 bases in between. CDR3 nucleotide sequence: TGTGCCTGGAGTGTATTTGGCAGGGAGGAAGGCTACACCTTC. Amino acids: CAWSVFGREEGYTF.

The V gene is TRBV5-1, the J gene TRBJ2-5; D gene uncertain. CDR3 length equals 15 residues. Germline V gene lookup returns CDR1 SGHRS and CDR2 YFSETQ. The V gene lost 0 bases and the J gene lost 1 base, with 10 bases spanning the gap. The CDR3, as DNA: TGCGCCAGCAGCTTGGACCCGGGTCGCCAAGAGACCCAGTACTTC. This codes for CASSLDPGRQETQYF.

V gene TRBV6-1 combines with J gene TRBJ2-1; 9 bases line up with TRBD2. Germline V CDR1 and CDR2: MNHNS, SASEGT. This CDR3 has 16 residues. V dropped 0 bases and J dropped 7; count of bases not matched to a gene: 7. The CDR3 region has the DNA TGTGCCAGCAGTGAAGCGGCGGGGGGGATGGTTAATGAGCAGTTCTTC. Translation gives CASSEAAGGMVNEQFF.

The chain employs TRBV29-1 and TRBJ2-7, with 7 bases that match TRBD1. The germline V gene has CDR1 SQVTM and CDR2 ANQGSEA. CDR3 length: 14 residues. V shed 4 bases, J shed 4 bases, and the junction held 10 bases outside the gene matches. CDR3 residues: CSVVTGQVRYEQYF. In DNA form, the CDR3 reads TGCAGCGTTGTGACAGGACAGGTTAGGTACGAGCAGTACTTC.

V and J are TRBV6-5 and TRBJ2-1, with D perhaps TRBD2 (6 bases). The length of the CDR3 is 14 residues. Germline-derived CDR1 and CDR2 are MNHEY and SVGAGI. Trimming removed 2 bases from V and 5 bases from J, with 10 bases in between. CDR3 DNA: TGTGCCAGCAGTTACGCTAGCGCCAACAATGAGCAGTTCTTC. Residues: CASSYASANNEQFF.

This chain connects TRBV4-1 to TRBJ1-1, with 9 bases identical to TRBD1. This CDR3 is built from 16 residues. The V gene's germline CDR1 is MGHRA and CDR2 YSYEKL. The ends lost 4 bases at V and 2 bases at J; junction bases unmatched: 8. The CDR3 nucleotides read TGCGCCAGCAGCCCTTCGTGGGGACAGGGAAACACTGAAGCTTTCTTT. The encoded protein is CASSPSWGQGNTEAFF.

This clone occurred a few times. The rearrangement uses TRBV6-6 and TRBJ2-1, with 7 bases matching TRBD1. This CDR3 is 13 amino acids long. Germline assignment: CDR1 MNHNY and CDR2 SVGAGI (reference sequence). After removal of 5 bases from V and 6 bases from J, the junction contained 4 bases not matched to a gene. Here the CDR3 reads CASSRQGANEQFF. CDR3 coding DNA: TGTGCCAGCAGTAGACAGGGAGCCAATGAGCAGTTCTTC.

The rearrangement joins TRBV29-1 to TRBJ1-5; TRBD1 is a possible D gene (5 bases). The length of the CDR3 is 13 residues. The germline V gene encodes CDR1 SQVTM and CDR2 ANQGSEA. Trimming left V 5 bases short and J 0 bases short, with 8 bases between. For the CDR3, the DNA is TGCAGCGTTAAGACAGATAGCAATCAGCCCCAGCATTTT. Its protein is CSVKTDSNQPQHF.

The V gene is TRBV6-5, the J gene TRBJ1-1; D remains unclear. Per the germline V gene, CDR1 is MNHEY and CDR2 is SVGAGI. The CDR3 runs to 14 residues. V gave up 4 bases and J gave up 3 bases, with 12 bases separating them. The chain's CDR3 is CASSFSARDTEAFF. The DNA for the CDR3 is TGTGCCAGCAGTTTCTCCGCAAGGGACACTGAAGCTTTCTTT.

This clone was detected a few times. The CDR3 sequence: CASSLWAYGYTF. CDR3 DNA: TGCGCCAGCAGCCTATGGGCCTATGGCTACACCTTC. The rearrangement joins TRBV5-1 to TRBJ1-2; D gene uncertain. CDR3 length equals 12 residues. The V gene's germline CDR1 is SGHRS and CDR2 YFSETQ. Trimming cost V 4 bases and J 4 bases, with 8 bases left between them.

The chain uses TRBV30 and TRBJ1-1; TRBD1 matches at 7 bases. V trimming: 0 bases; J trimming: 0 bases; junction bases outside the gene matches: 1. CDR3 length: 14 amino acids. Germline V lookup: CDR1 GTSNPN, CDR2 SVGIG (reference sequence). The CDR3 region has the DNA TGTGCCTGGAGTGTGGGACAGCTGAACACTGAAGCTTTCTTT. It yields the protein CAWSVGQLNTEAFF.

The chain combines TRBV7-2 with TRBJ2-1; tentative D call: TRBD1 (6 bases). This CDR3 contains 17 residues. The germline V gene has CDR1 SGHTA and CDR2 FQGNSA. The ends were cut back, 5 bases at V and 7 bases at J, with 24 bases in the middle. The CDR3 DNA reads as TGTGCCAGCAGCCCTGACAGGAACCGACCCAACCTAAATGAGCAGTTCTTC. Encoded protein: CASSPDRNRPNLNEQFF.

This clone was seen more than once but under ten times. This chain joins TRBV2 and TRBJ1-5; 7 nucleotides align to TRBD1. There are 13 residues in the CDR3. Unmatched junction bases numbered 1, after V lost 6 bases and J lost 2 bases. Germline-derived CDR1 and CDR2 are SNHLY and FYNNEI. The chain's CDR3 is CASSGQGNQPQHF. CDR3 nucleotide sequence: TGTGCCAGCAGCGGACAGGGCAATCAGCCCCAGCATTTT.

The genes are TRBV7-3 and TRBJ2-5, with 8 positions matching TRBD1. Trimming cost V 5 bases and J 4 bases; bases outside gene matches: 3. The CDR3 sequence is 13 residues long. The germline gives CDR1 SGHTA, CDR2 FQGTGA. CDR3 DNA sequence: TGTGCCAGCAGCGGCGACAGGGGAGAGACCCAGTACTTC. Amino acids: CASSGDRGETQYF.

A single count supports this clone. This chain connects TRBV14 to TRBJ2-1; D not resolved. CDR1 is SGHDN, CDR2 FVKESK, per germline. The CDR3 consists of 13 residues. V dropped 1 base and J dropped 5 bases, with 6 bases sitting between them. CDR3 loop: CASSQGVNNEQFF. In DNA, the CDR3 is TGTGCCAGCAGCCAAGGGGTAAACAATGAGCAGTTCTTC.

This clone was seen a few times. The chain uses TRBV7-9 and TRBJ2-5; TRBD2 agrees at 12 bases. The germline V gene has CDR1 SEHNR and CDR2 FQNEAQ (reference sequence). V trimming: 5 bases; J trimming: 7 bases; junction bases outside the gene matches: 11. The CDR3 has 16 amino acids. The DNA for the CDR3 is TGTGCCAGCAGCCTCCCGGCTAGCGGGGGGGCCGGGACCCAGTACTTC. Encoded protein: CASSLPASGGAGTQYF.

CDR3 DNA: TGCAGCCGTCCCCCAGGGGCGGGGGGATGGAATGAGCAGTTCTTC. Its protein product is CSRPPGAGGWNEQFF. The rearrangement links TRBV29-1 to TRBJ2-1; 8 nucleotides match TRBD2. Germline V gene lookup returns CDR1 SQVTM and CDR2 ANQGSEA. The V segment lost 8 bases and the J segment 7 bases; nucleotides outside the gene matches: 16. The CDR3 is 15 amino acids.